These 30 T cell receptor beta chains came from one sample sequenced in a study of T cells in Graves' hyperthyroidism and ophthalmopathy. It was RNA transcripts that yielded the amplified TCR beta CDR3 regions. A set of HTBI primers served as the primers for a first-round RT-PCR of the TCR CDR3. MiXCR, run by TCRdb on the multiplex PCR reads, gives a single entry per CDR3 protein. This table has hundreds of thousands of distinct CDR3 sequences, approximately 15% appearing once. Sequencing was performed on blood. The receptors derive from a woman aged 18-29 years with Graves' hyperthyroidism.

In its sample, this clonotype was seen a few times. The chain couples TRBV4-1 to TRBJ2-7, with 9 bases that match TRBD2. The V gene end was trimmed by 0 bases and the J gene end by 2 bases; junction bases not matched to a gene: 5. The germline V gene has CDR1 MGHRA and CDR2 YSYEKL. The CDR3 spans 16 residues. DNA of the CDR3: TGCGCCAGCAGCCAAGACGATGCGGGAGGGACCTACGAGCAGTACTTC. This sequence encodes CASSQDDAGGTYEQYF.

In this sample, this clonotype turned up many times. This chain connects TRBV2 to TRBJ2-2; TRBD1 agrees at 9 bases. The CDR3 runs 15 residues. Germline V lookup: CDR1 SNHLY, CDR2 FYNNEI. Trimming cost V 10 bases and J 5 bases; bases outside gene matches: 11. The CDR3 DNA sequence: TGTGCCAAGCAAGGGACAGGGTTCAGGACCGGGGAGCTGTTTTTT. This translates into CAKQGTGFRTGELFF.

V and J are TRBV12-3 or TRBV12-4 and TRBJ2-3; D not certain. The germline V and J ends were trimmed by 6 bases and 2 bases, with 12 bases remaining between them. This CDR3 region has 14 residues. The CDR3 sequence is CASSYLTLTDTQYF. As DNA, the CDR3 is TGTGCCAGCAGCTACCTGACCCTCACAGATACGCAGTATTTT.

This clonotype was counted ten times or more. The rearrangement links TRBV4-2 to TRBJ2-1, with 8 bases that match TRBD2. From germline, CDR1 is LGHNA and CDR2 YNFKEQ. CDR3 length equals 16 residues. After removal of 5 bases from V and 7 bases from J, the junction contained 13 bases not matched to a gene. The CDR3 DNA sequence: TGTGCCAGCAGCTTACCCGAGGTGGAGCGGGGGAATGAGCAGTTCTTC. Translating gives CASSLPEVERGNEQFF.

This clonotype showed up many times. V and J are TRBV7-9 and TRBJ2-1; TRBD1 matches at 9 bases. Per germline, CDR1 SEHNR and CDR2 FQNEAQ (reference sequence). CDR3 length: 15 amino acids. Losses at the gene ends were 4 bases for V and 1 base for J; bases not matched to a gene: 2. Written as DNA, the CDR3 is TGTGCCAGCAGCTGGGACAGGGTTTCCTACAATGAGCAGTTCTTC. Amino acid sequence: CASSWDRVSYNEQFF.

This clonotype was seen a handful of times. This rearrangement joins TRBV5-6 to TRBJ1-6, with D tentatively TRBD1 (5 bases). The CDR3 consists of 18 residues. Trimming left V 5 bases short and J 7 bases short, with 25 bases between. CDR1 and CDR2 from the germline V gene are SGHDT and YYEEEE. The CDR3 region is CASRTGTAGNLENSPLHF. The CDR3 DNA follows: TGTGCCAGCAGGACCGGGACGGCAGGGAATTTGGAAAATTCACCCCTCCACTTT.

This clonotype was counted many times. The chain uses TRBV11-3 and TRBJ1-2; D possibly corresponds to TRBD1 (6 bases). Germline V lookup: CDR1 SGHNT, CDR2 YENEEA. Trimming shortened V by 5 bases and J by 7 bases, and 14 bases separated the two germline ends. CDR3 length: 13 residues. CDR3 protein: CASSEGGAGGYTF. The CDR3, as DNA: TGTGCCAGCAGCGAAGGGGGGGCAGGTGGCTACACCTTC.

This clonotype was counted a single time. The chain has TRBV11-2 and TRBJ1-2; D ambiguous. CDR1 and CDR2 from the germline V gene are SGHAT and FQNNGV. The CDR3 length is 14 residues. With 1 base removed from V and 0 bases from J, the gap between germline ends came to 6 bases. The CDR3 reads CASSLVRANYGYTF. DNA for the CDR3: TGTGCCAGCAGCTTAGTTCGGGCTAACTATGGCTACACCTTC. Variable domain in full (rest from reference TRBV11-2 and TRBJ1-2): EAGVAQSPRYKIIEKRQSVAFWCNPISGHATLYWYQQILGQGPKLLIQFQNNGVVDDSQLPKDRFSAERLKGVDSTLKIQPAKLEDSAVYLCASSLVRANYGYTFGSGTRLTVV.

V and J are TRBV6-6 and TRBJ1-2, with 8 bases that match TRBD1. The V and J ends lost 0 bases and 5 bases, in that order; junction bases with no gene match: 8. From germline, CDR1 is MNHNY and CDR2 SVGAGI (reference sequence). The length of the CDR3 is 16 residues. The CDR3 sequence is CASSYSTQGAGYGYTF. The CDR3 nucleotides are TGTGCCAGCAGTTACTCTACCCAGGGGGCCGGATATGGCTACACCTTC.

The table lists this clonotype with many counts. This chain joins TRBV3-1 and TRBJ2-1; 10 nucleotides agree with TRBD2. Germline lookup yields CDR1 LGHDT and CDR2 YNNKEL (reference sequence). V was clipped by 0 bases and J by 0 bases; unmatched bases: 11. The CDR3 extends over 20 amino acids. In DNA form, the CDR3 reads TGTGCCAGCAGCCAAGATCTAAGACTAGCGGGCACAAGCTCCTACAATGAGCAGTTCTTC. Its protein product is CASSQDLRLAGTSSYNEQFF.

This clonotype was counted many times. The rearrangement links TRBV6-1 to TRBJ1-1, with D hard to call. CDR3 length: 11 amino acids. Germline V gene lookup returns CDR1 MNHNS and CDR2 SASEGT. The V end was cut by 6 bases, the J end by 8 bases, with 10 bases between. The CDR3 sequence: CASRGYGEAFF. As DNA, the CDR3 is TGTGCCAGCAGGGGGTACGGCGAAGCTTTCTTT.

This clonotype was observed many times. The chain combines TRBV6-2 or TRBV6-3 with TRBJ1-6; D perhaps matches TRBD1 (6 bases). With 6 bases removed from V and 10 bases from J, the gap between germline ends came to 13 bases. The CDR3 covers 13 residues. Per germline, CDR1 MNHEY and CDR2 SVGEGT. The CDR3 loop reads CASSLTGRSPLHF. CDR3 DNA: TGTGCCAGCAGCCTGACAGGTAGATCACCCCTCCACTTT.

Concerning this clonotype itself: A read error may explain this, as a much larger clone is one base away. This chain joins TRBV7-3 and TRBJ2-1; 13 nucleotides agree with TRBD2. Germline lookup yields CDR1 SGHTA and CDR2 FQGTGA. The CDR3 loop spans 15 amino acids. The CDR3 here is CASSAGLAGINGQFF. The CDR3 region has the DNA TGTGCCAGCAGCGCGGGACTAGCGGGAATCAATGGGCAGTTCTTC.

This clonotype appeared many times. The chain employs TRBV5-5 and TRBJ2-4, with 11 bases aligning to TRBD1. After removal of 3 bases from V and 1 base from J, the junction contained 9 bases not matched to a gene. This CDR3 region has 18 residues. From germline, CDR1 is SGHKS and CDR2 YYEKEE (reference sequence). The CDR3 bases are TGTGCCAGCAGCTCGGGACAGGGGGGCCGCGTGGCCAAAAACATTCAGTACTTC. Its protein is CASSSGQGGRVAKNIQYF.

The rearrangement links TRBV9 to TRBJ1-3; D is perhaps TRBD1 (6 bases). With 2 bases removed from V and 5 bases from J, the gap between germline ends came to 11 bases. CDR3 length: 14 amino acids. Looked up from germline, CDR1 is SGDLS and CDR2 is YYNGEE. The CDR3 here is CASSVDSVRNTIYF. The CDR3 bases are TGTGCCAGCAGCGTGGACAGCGTTCGAAACACCATATATTTT.

This clonotype has ten or more counts. The chain has TRBV20-1 and TRBJ2-5; D is perhaps TRBD1 or TRBD2 (5 bases each). Germline V gene sequence: CDR1 DFQATT, CDR2 SNEGSKA (reference sequence). This CDR3 region has 13 residues. V was pared by 5 bases and J by 2 bases, with 12 bases between. CDR3 nucleotides: TGCAGTGCTTTAGCCAGGGAGCAAGAGACCCAGTACTTC. Translating gives CSALAREQETQYF.

The rearrangement uses TRBV25-1 and TRBJ2-2, with no clear D. CDR3 length: 15 residues. The germline V gene encodes CDR1 MGHDK and CDR2 SYGVNS. Trimming removed 3 bases at V and 0 bases at J, with 8 bases between. The CDR3 loop reads CASSDASANTGELFF. The CDR3 DNA is TGTGCCAGCAGTGACGCCTCCGCGAACACCGGGGAGCTGTTTTTT. Based on the CDR3 plus reference TRBV25-1 and TRBJ2-2, the full variable domain is EADIYQTPRYLVIGTGKKITLECSQTMGHDKMYWYQQDPGMELHLIHYSYGVNSTEKGDLSSESTVSRIRTEHFPLTLESARPSHTSQYLCASSDASANTGELFFGEGSRLTVL.

This clonotype was observed many times. V usage is TRBV20-1 and J usage is TRBJ2-3; 7 positions match TRBD1. The V and J ends lost 4 bases and 0 bases, in that order; junction bases with no gene match: 7. Germline V gives CDR1 DFQATT, CDR2 SNEGSKA (reference sequence). The CDR3 extends over 15 amino acids. CDR3 loop: CSAKRRDRSTDTQYF. The CDR3 DNA is TGCAGTGCTAAACGTCGGGACAGAAGCACAGATACGCAGTATTTT.

This clonotype was seen at least ten times. The genes are TRBV30 and TRBJ1-5; no definite D call. Germline V gives CDR1 GTSNPN, CDR2 SVGIG (reference sequence). This CDR3 comprises 14 residues. Trimming shortened V by 4 bases and J by 0 bases, and 10 bases separated the two germline ends. CDR3 in DNA: TGTGCCTGGACCGGCAGCCGTAGCAATCAGCCCCAGCATTTT. Its translation is CAWTGSRSNQPQHF.

This clonotype was observed a few times. J is TRBJ2-5 and V is TRBV6-1, with TRBD2 matching over 7 bases. The CDR3 has 15 amino acids. The V gene end was trimmed by 6 bases and the J gene end by 1 base; junction bases not matched to a gene: 8. Germline CDR1 reads MNHNS; CDR2 reads SASEGT. The DNA for the CDR3 is TGTGCCAGCAGCCGGATGGGAGGGCCCCAAGAGACCCAGTACTTC. This codes for CASSRMGGPQETQYF.

This clonotype occurred a few times. A much larger clone differs from this one at a single base, so this may be a read error. The chain uses TRBV2 and TRBJ2-3, with a possible D match to TRBD2 (7 bases). CDR1 is SNHLY, CDR2 FYNNEI, per germline. The CDR3 length is 16 residues. The CDR3, as DNA: TGTGCCAGCAGTGCCATACAGGGAGGGAGCACAGATACGCAGTGTTTT. Its protein product is CASSAIQGGSTDTQCF.

This clonotype was seen only a few times. The CDR3 bases are TGTGCCAGCAGCCCCAGGGGACTAGCTCACACCGGGGAGCTGTTTTTT. Translated, it gives CASSPRGLAHTGELFF. The rearrangement joins TRBV7-3 to TRBJ2-2; TRBD2 aligns across 9 bases. The CDR3 length is 16 residues. The V gene end was trimmed by 5 bases and the J gene end by 3 bases; junction bases not matched to a gene: 7. CDR1 is SGHTA and CDR2 is FQGTGA in the germline V gene.

This clonotype was observed at least ten times. The V and J genes are TRBV20-1 and TRBJ2-7; no clear D. Germline values: CDR1 DFQATT, CDR2 SNEGSKA (reference sequence). CDR3 length: 12 amino acids. Trimming took 1 base from V and 3 from J, leaving 7 bases between them. The CDR3 sequence: CSARGDNYEQYF. The CDR3 DNA reads TGCAGTGCTAGAGGAGATAACTACGAGCAGTACTTC.

This clonotype was recorded a few times. The chain couples TRBV11-2 to TRBJ2-3, with TRBD2 identical over 7 bases. This CDR3 comprises 16 residues. The germline V gene encodes CDR1 SGHAT and CDR2 FQNNGV. V was clipped by 3 bases and J by 2 bases; unmatched bases: 8. The CDR3 loop reads CASSFIAGSYTDTQYF. The CDR3 DNA reads as TGTGCCAGCAGCTTTATAGCGGGCAGCTACACAGATACGCAGTATTTT. The full variable domain, in which reference TRBV11-2 and TRBJ2-3 provide the parts outside the CDR3, is EAGVAQSPRYKIIEKRQSVAFWCNPISGHATLYWYQQILGQGPKLLIQFQNNGVVDDSQLPKDRFSAERLKGVDSTLKIQPAKLEDSAVYLCASSFIAGSYTDTQYFGPGTRLTVL.

This clonotype came up a few times. V usage is TRBV6-1 and J usage is TRBJ2-6; D gene ambiguous. There are 15 residues in the CDR3. Trimming stripped 5 bases from V and 6 bases from J, with 14 bases between. In germline, CDR1 is MNHNS, CDR2 SASEGT. Here the CDR3 reads CASSSPLKAANVLTF. In DNA form, the CDR3 reads TGTGCCAGCAGTTCCCCCCTCAAGGCGGCCAACGTCCTGACTTTC.

This clonotype was found a few times. The V call is TRBV29-1, the J call TRBJ1-4; 7 nucleotides align to TRBD1. The germline V gene encodes CDR1 SQVTM and CDR2 ANQGSEA. The junction had 6 bases not matched to a gene; V was cut back by 6 bases and J by 5 bases. CDR3 size: 13 residues. The CDR3 coding sequence is TGCAGCGTGCTACAGGGGCCAAATGAAAAACTGTTTTTT. Protein product: CSVLQGPNEKLFF.

This sequence joins TRBV11-3 and TRBJ2-5; D is perhaps TRBD1 (5 bases). From germline, CDR1 is SGHNT and CDR2 YENEEA. The V gene lost 1 base and the J gene lost 1 base, with 19 bases spanning the gap. The CDR3 spans 18 residues. CDR3 sequence reads: CASSLGRQLNRLQETQYF. The CDR3 region has the DNA TGTGCCAGCAGCTTAGGCAGACAGCTAAACCGACTCCAAGAGACCCAGTACTTC.

This clonotype was observed at least ten times. The V and J genes are TRBV24-1 and TRBJ2-6; 9 nucleotides agree with TRBD2. The junction had 7 bases not matched to a gene; V was cut back by 3 bases and J by 2 bases. The CDR3 extends over 18 amino acids. Germline loops: CDR1 KGHDR, CDR2 SFDVKD. CDR3 bases: TGTGCCACCAGTGATGGGGCGGGAGGGCCCCCTGGGGCCAACGTCCTGACTTTC. Its translation is CATSDGAGGPPGANVLTF.

This clonotype was recorded many times. The chain joins TRBV11-2 to TRBJ2-7; D is perhaps TRBD2 (6 bases). The germline V and J ends were trimmed by 1 base and 4 bases, with 11 bases remaining between them. The CDR3 totals 14 residues. Looked up from germline, CDR1 is SGHAT and CDR2 is FQNNGV. The chain's CDR3 is CASSLGDGGYEQYF. The CDR3 coding sequence is TGTGCCAGCAGCTTAGGGGACGGGGGATACGAGCAGTACTTC.

This sequence joins TRBV2 and TRBJ1-2, with unresolved D. CDR1 is SNHLY and CDR2 is FYNNEI in the germline V gene. The V end was cut by 2 bases, the J end by 1 base, with 11 bases between. The CDR3 length is 15 residues. Written as DNA, the CDR3 is TGTGCCAGCAGTGAAAGGCAGAATAGTAACTATGGCTACACCTTC. Translation: CASSERQNSNYGYTF.